The present entry profiles one TCR beta chain with its context. This entry is derived from a study of shared clonotypes between healthy human individuals. Overall study: CD4 naive and memory got three plates each, CD8 naive two, CD8 memory one.

From CD4+ cells came CD45RA+ naive and CD45RA-negative memory subsets. Clones were sequenced by immunoSEQ multiplex PCR, and TCRdb holds only the in-frame ones, with some missing. The top ten clones hold approximately 0.39% of a sample with about 2.5 million clones, around 93% of them seen once. The CDR3 is 18 residues long. Germline CDR1 reads ENHRY; CDR2 reads SYGVKD. Germline trimming cut 5 bases from V and 2 bases from J; bases unmatched to any gene: 13. This receptor was identified in a man between 18 and 35 years old in good health. Some clones in this sample may be carry-over from other donors' samples. The V and J genes are TRBV10-3 and TRBJ2-1, with 9 bases aligning to TRBD2. Material for sequencing was naive CD4+ T cells from PBMCs. Sample subset: CD45RA+ positively selected. DNA of the CDR3: TGTGCCATCAGTTTCCCAGGGTTGGCGGGAGGGCCCTACAATGAGCAGTTCTTC. Its translation: CAISFPGLAGGPYNEQFF.